Following are 3 T cell receptor beta chains from one sample sequenced in a study of blood T cell repertoires in COVID-19. The table came from immunoSEQ multiplex PCR; TCRdb's copy has only in-frame clones and leaves some out. This table holds roughly 270,000 clones, 75% to 85% found once. The specimen sequenced was peripheral blood. Source of these receptors: a middle-aged man with active or convalescent COVID-19.

The genes are TRBV18 and TRBJ1-3; perhaps TRBD1 as D (5 bases). The CDR3 sequence is 14 residues long. The V gene's germline CDR1 is KGHSH and CDR2 LQKENI. With 5 bases removed from V and 8 bases from J, the gap between germline ends came to 16 bases. DNA of the CDR3: TGTGCCAGCTCAAAGGACACCCTTGGGTACACCATATATTTT. It encodes CASSKDTLGYTIYF.

V gene TRBV29-1 combines with J gene TRBJ1-5; D unclear. The CDR3 sequence is 13 residues long. Between the trimmed V and J ends, which lost 7 bases and 4 bases, there was a span of 14 bases. Looked up from germline, CDR1 is SQVTM and CDR2 is ANQGSEA. Here the CDR3 reads CSATYSVNQPQHF. As DNA, the CDR3 is TGCAGCGCTACCTATTCGGTGAATCAGCCCCAGCATTTT.

This clone was picked up one time. The chain recombines TRBV9 with TRBJ1-4; D is ambiguous. The CDR3 sequence is 15 residues long. Germline V gene data show CDR1 as SGDLS and CDR2 as YYNGEE. Trimming pared 1 base from V and 0 bases from J, leaving 7 bases between. The CDR3 DNA reads as TGTGCCAGCAGCGTAAGCGGTGCAACTAATGAAAAACTGTTTTTT. Translation gives CASSVSGATNEKLFF.